Included here is one TCR beta chain sequence, with context. As yet, its antigen is unknown. The TRB libraries of cDNA were built by UMI-labeled 5' RACE. No DNA is given; TCRdb re-called the 5' RACE reads and lists each CDR3 protein once. Its listing shows approximately 98,000 distinct CDR3 sequences. CD45RO-CCR7+CD27+CD95- defined naive CD8+ T cells. These data originate in a study of CXCR3-negative and CXCR3-positive naive CD8 T cells. Study-wide findings and caveats: Memory cells showed distinct TRBV-TRBJ patterns, while the two naive subsets matched. Between one naive subset and the other, surface CD5 was comparable, and TCR strength was inferred from TRB CDR3 properties. In CXCR3-positive naive cells, the TRB CDR3s were more hydrophobic than in CXCR3-negative naive cells.

Germline V lookup: CDR1 MNHNY, CDR2 SVGAGI (reference sequence). The CDR3 runs 15 residues. This clonotype was sampled from a human donor in good health. Some clones in this sample may be carry-over from other donors' samples. Input material: naive CXCR3+ CD8+ T cells from blood. Subset in this sample: CD45RO-CCR7+CD27+CD95- naive CD8+ T cells expressing CXCR3 (TNR3+). The chain uses TRBV6-6 and TRBJ1-5; there is no DNA to check the TCRdb D call of TRBD1. The CDR3 is CASSYSVGVPQPQHF.